This TCR beta chain was profiled in a study of cytomegalovirus exposure and HLA in healthy donors. Study results and limitations: In an earlier analysis, about 90% or about 30%: the productive usage of most TCR beta V segments. What a later analysis reportedly showed was that an Asian-associated ancestry cluster had fewer N-insertions than the roughly 700-donor mean.

Comment on this clone: Its cognate antigen is unknown.

Both 60 Vbeta primers and 13 Jbeta primers went into the PCR. Data came from immunoSEQ multiplex PCR; TCRdb stores just in-frame clones and leaves some out. The table has tens of thousands of clones, approximately 80% seen once. The CDR3 has 15 residues. V shed 2 bases and J 5 bases; nucleotides not matched to a gene: 6. Germline assignment: CDR1 SGHVS and CDR2 FQNEAQ. Unrecorded immune exposure was likely among donors, who were nominally healthy when sampled. V is TRBV7-8 and J is TRBJ2-7; 10 nucleotides line up with TRBD2. Sample: PBMCs. The receptor's source is a woman younger than 45 in good health and CMV-seronegative. This CDR3 is CASSLRAGGLDEQYF. DNA for the CDR3: TGTGCCAGCAGCTTAAGAGCGGGGGGGCTAGACGAGCAGTACTTC.